The 29 T cell receptor beta chains in this list originate from one sample, sequenced in a study of blood T cell repertoires in COVID-19. Only in-frame clones appear in the TCRdb table, and some are missing; sequencing was by immunoSEQ multiplex PCR. The table lists about 80,000 clones, roughly 85% of them singletons, with about 35% in the top ten. Sequenced: peripheral blood. The receptors here all came from a woman in her seventies with acute or convalescent COVID-19.

CDR3 DNA: TGTGCTAGTGGTTTGGCTTCGTTTATTACGCAGTATTTT. Amino acid sequence: CASGLASFITQYF. The chain is built from TRBV12-5 and TRBJ2-3, with D hard to call. Germline V lookup: CDR1 LGHNT, CDR2 FRNRAP. The V end was cut by 1 base, the J end by 8 bases, with 10 bases between. The CDR3 length is 13 residues.

This chain uses TRBV19 with TRBJ1-5, with TRBD1 as a possible D gene (5 bases). The V gene lost 4 bases and the J gene lost 3 bases, with 13 bases spanning the gap. The length of the CDR3 is 15 residues. Germline V CDR1 and CDR2: LNHDA, SQIVND (reference sequence). The CDR3 DNA is TGTGCCAGTAGTACTCTCCAGGGTTTCAATCAGCCCCAGCATTTT. It translates to CASSTLQGFNQPQHF.

This clone was picked up one time. This chain connects TRBV27 to TRBJ1-1; TRBD1 might be the D (5 bases). CDR1 and CDR2 (germline): MNHEY, SMNVEV (reference sequence). This CDR3 contains 18 residues. The V and J ends lost 5 bases and 0 bases respectively, with 22 bases between them. CDR3 loop: CASSPIRGQGTLNTEAFF. The CDR3, as DNA: TGTGCCAGCAGTCCCATAAGAGGTCAGGGAACCCTGAACACTGAAGCTTTCTTT.

This clone was observed a few times. The V gene is TRBV6-5, the J gene TRBJ2-7; no clear D gene. V was clipped by 6 bases and J by 9 bases, with 12 bases between them. The CDR3 consists of 11 residues. The V gene's germline CDR1 is MNHEY and CDR2 SVGAGI. CDR3: CASRESLSQYF. CDR3 nucleotides: TGTGCCAGCAGGGAGAGCCTCTCGCAGTACTTC.

The rearrangement links TRBV6-5 to TRBJ1-3, with TRBD1 as a possible D gene (5 bases). Germline V gene lookup returns CDR1 MNHEY and CDR2 SVGAGI. CDR3 length equals 15 residues. V was pared by 8 bases and J by 2 bases, with 16 bases between. The CDR3, as DNA: TGTGCCAGCGGAGGGCAGGGTCTTACTGGAAACACCATATATTTT. It specifies CASGGQGLTGNTIYF.

V gene TRBV19 combines with J gene TRBJ1-1; D uncertain. The length of the CDR3 is 15 residues. The V end was cut by 3 bases, the J end by 0 bases, with 11 bases between. The germline CDR1 and CDR2 sequences are LNHDA and SQIVND (reference sequence). The CDR3 DNA reads as TGTGCCAGTAGTATTTTGAGAGAGGTGAACACTGAAGCTTTCTTT. The encoded protein is CASSILREVNTEAFF. Based on the CDR3 plus reference TRBV19 and TRBJ1-1, the full variable domain is DGGITQSPKYLFRKEGQNVTLSCEQNLNHDAMYWYRQDPGQGLRLIYYSQIVNDFQKGDIAEGYSVSREKKESFPLTVTSAQKNPTAFYLCASSILREVNTEAFFGQGTRLTVV.

The gene calls are TRBV4-1 and TRBJ2-7; 8 bases line up with TRBD1. V lost 1 base to trimming and J lost 0 bases; unmatched junction nucleotides: 5. The length of the CDR3 is 16 residues. Germline CDR1 and CDR2: MGHRA and YSYEKL. The CDR3 loop reads CASSQGGQASSYEQYF. The CDR3 DNA reads as TGCGCCAGCAGCCAAGGGGGACAGGCTAGCTCCTACGAGCAGTACTTC.

The chain recombines TRBV20-1 with TRBJ1-2, with D perhaps TRBD1 (5 bases). The length of the CDR3 is 11 residues. CDR1 is DFQATT, CDR2 SNEGSKA, per germline (reference sequence). V dropped 6 bases and J dropped 8 bases, with 13 bases sitting between them. CDR3 loop: CSAPGLGGYTF. CDR3 nucleotide sequence: TGCAGTGCCCCGGGACTAGGGGGCTACACCTTC.

The chain carries TRBV2 and TRBJ1-5, with TRBD1 matching over 7 bases. The J segment lost 5 bases and the V segment lost 6 bases, leaving 10 bases of the junction unmatched. The CDR3 spans 15 residues. Germline values: CDR1 SNHLY, CDR2 FYNNEI. The CDR3 sequence is CASRGNRQGHQPQHF. CDR3 DNA: TGTGCCAGCAGGGGGAACAGACAGGGCCATCAGCCCCAGCATTTT.

The chain joins TRBV7-8 to TRBJ2-2; a weak D match, TRBD2 (5 bases). Germline CDR1 and CDR2: SGHVS and FQNEAQ. This CDR3 has 15 amino acids. The ends were cut back, 5 bases at V and 8 bases at J, with 18 bases in the middle. This chain's CDR3 is CASSPTIRGNGELFF. As DNA, the CDR3 is TGTGCCAGCAGCCCCACCATACGGGGTAATGGGGAGCTGTTTTTT.

This clone was detected only a few times. The rearrangement joins TRBV18 to TRBJ1-5, with D unresolved. This CDR3 spans 13 amino acids. CDR1 KGHSH and CDR2 LQKENI come from the germline V gene. V was shortened by 6 bases and J by 9 bases, with 15 bases between the two germline ends. In nucleotides, the CDR3 is TGTGCCAGCTCGCCGATACAGTGGGCGCCCCAGCATTTT. This sequence encodes CASSPIQWAPQHF.

The chain combines TRBV6-5 with TRBJ1-1, with D unresolved. Germline assignment: CDR1 MNHEY and CDR2 SVGAGI. The V end lost 5 bases, the J end lost 2 bases, and 6 bases lay between the germline ends. The CDR3 covers 12 residues. The CDR3 region is CASSTVNTEAFF. CDR3 DNA: TGTGCCAGCAGTACAGTTAACACTGAAGCTTTCTTT.

The gene calls are TRBV12-3 or TRBV12-4 and TRBJ2-1; D might be TRBD1 (6 bases). Trimming removed 3 bases at V and 15 bases at J, with 12 bases between. The length of the CDR3 is 11 residues. The CDR3 here is CASSFRDKPFF. The CDR3 nucleotides are TGTGCCAGCAGTTTTAGGGACAAACCGTTCTTC.

This chain uses TRBV24-1 with TRBJ2-2, with D tentatively TRBD2 (5 bases). Trimming took 1 base from V and 0 from J, leaving 14 bases between them. CDR1 and CDR2 (germline): KGHDR, SFDVKD. This CDR3 region has 18 residues. The CDR3 protein is CATSDLALGSSNTGELFF. CDR3 DNA sequence: TGTGCCACCAGTGATTTAGCGTTAGGGAGTTCGAACACCGGGGAGCTGTTTTTT.

The CDR3 is CASSPTGDLNTEAFF. The CDR3 DNA reads as TGTGCCAGCAGCCCGACAGGGGACCTGAACACTGAAGCTTTCTTT. V usage is TRBV5-5 and J usage is TRBJ1-1, with 8 bases aligning to TRBD1. The CDR3 runs to 15 residues. Germline values: CDR1 SGHKS, CDR2 YYEKEE (reference sequence). Losses at the gene ends were 4 bases for V and 0 bases for J; bases not matched to a gene: 5.

The gene calls are TRBV2 and TRBJ2-5; possible D gene TRBD1, 5 bases. Trimming left V 7 bases short and J 5 bases short, with 14 bases between. CDR3 length: 13 amino acids. Germline V gives CDR1 SNHLY, CDR2 FYNNEI. CDR3 coding DNA: TGTGCCAGCACCTCAGGGCCAGGGGAGACCCAGTACTTC. It translates to CASTSGPGETQYF.

This clone was detected only once. The chain recombines TRBV2 with TRBJ2-5, with D unclear. The CDR3 is made up of 16 amino acids. The V gene's germline CDR1 is SNHLY and CDR2 FYNNEI. The ends were cut back, 5 bases at V and 5 bases at J, with 21 bases in the middle. The DNA of the CDR3 is TGTGCCAGCAGTTCCAGTGGCGGAGCTGCCGGGGAGACCCAGTACTTC. Its protein product is CASSSSGGAAGETQYF.

This clone was seen a handful of times. The J gene is TRBJ2-1, the V gene TRBV7-9, with a tentative D call TRBD2 (6 bases). The CDR3 spans 16 residues. V lost 6 bases, J lost 2 bases, and 17 bases lay in between. Germline CDR1 SEHNR, CDR2 FQNEAQ (reference sequence). Here the CDR3 reads CASRSEGRFPYNEQFF. In DNA, the CDR3 is TGTGCCAGCAGATCAGAGGGGAGGTTTCCCTACAATGAGCAGTTCTTC.

This chain uses TRBV3-1 (or the pseudogene TRBV3-2) with TRBJ2-5; no reliable D call. Germline loops: CDR1 LGHDT, CDR2 YNNKEL (reference sequence). CDR3 length equals 13 residues. The ends were cut back, 1 base at V and 2 bases at J, with 5 bases in the middle. Here the CDR3 reads CASSQVPQETQYF. CDR3 nucleotide sequence: TGTGCCAGCAGCCAAGTCCCGCAAGAGACCCAGTACTTC.

The chain couples TRBV2 to TRBJ1-6; D gene ambiguous. V was trimmed by 7 bases and J by 9 bases, leaving 13 bases between them. Germline assignment: CDR1 SNHLY and CDR2 FYNNEI. CDR3 length equals 13 residues. The CDR3 bases are TGTGCCAGCACCCGCACTCCGGGTTCACCCCTCCACTTT. It yields the protein CASTRTPGSPLHF.

V and J are TRBV2 and TRBJ1-5; D is perhaps TRBD1 (5 bases). Germline-derived CDR1 and CDR2 are SNHLY and FYNNEI. Trimming shortened V by 1 base and J by 5 bases, and 18 bases separated the two germline ends. CDR3 size: 17 residues. CDR3 sequence: CASSEENPVAGDQPQHF. CDR3 sequence (DNA): TGTGCCAGCAGTGAAGAGAATCCGGTCGCGGGGGATCAGCCCCAGCATTTT.

The chain links TRBV14 to TRBJ2-1; 7 positions agree with TRBD1. The CDR3 is made up of 13 amino acids. CDR1 is SGHDN and CDR2 is FVKESK in the germline V gene. Germline trimming cut 2 bases from V and 7 bases from J; bases unmatched to any gene: 2. CDR3 loop: CASSQTRGNEQFF. The DNA for the CDR3 is TGTGCCAGCAGCCAAACCAGGGGGAATGAGCAGTTCTTC.

J is TRBJ2-1 and V is TRBV7-8; the match to TRBD2 covers 14 bases. CDR3 size: 16 residues. J gave up 7 bases and V 5 bases, and 7 bases lay outside the gene matches. The germline V gene has CDR1 SGHVS and CDR2 FQNEAQ. The DNA for the CDR3 is TGTGCCAGCAGCGCTCGACTAGCGGGAGGGTTGAATGAGCAGTTCTTC. This gives the protein CASSARLAGGLNEQFF. The entire variable domain, with the rest obtained from reference TRBV7-8 and TRBJ2-1, is as follows: GAGVSQSPRYKVAKRGQDVALRCDPISGHVSLFWYQQALGQGPEFLTYFQNEAQLDKSGLPSDRFFAERPEGSVSTLKIQRTQQEDSAVYLCASSARLAGGLNEQFFGPGTRLTVL.

This clone was detected a few times. V gene TRBV30 combines with J gene TRBJ1-2; 7 nucleotides match TRBD1. CDR1 and CDR2 (germline): GTSNPN, SVGIG (reference sequence). The CDR3 runs to 14 residues. Trimming at V came to 0 bases and at J to 7 bases, leaving 8 bases not matched to a gene. The CDR3 protein is CAWSVLDRVSGYTF. The CDR3 coding sequence is TGTGCCTGGAGTGTTCTTGACAGGGTATCTGGCTACACCTTC.

This chain joins TRBV4-1 and TRBJ2-1; TRBD2 matches at 7 bases. Looked up from germline, CDR1 is MGHRA and CDR2 is YSYEKL. The CDR3 runs 16 residues. V shed 1 base and J 4 bases; nucleotides not matched to a gene: 7. DNA of the CDR3: TGCGCCAGCAGCCAAGGGTCCAGCGGGGCATACAATGAGCAGTTCTTC. Protein: CASSQGSSGAYNEQFF.

This chain joins TRBV19 and TRBJ1-1, with 7 bases lining up with TRBD1. Germline trimming cut 7 bases from V and 3 bases from J; bases unmatched to any gene: 11. Looked up from germline, CDR1 is LNHDA and CDR2 is SQIVND (reference sequence). The CDR3 is made up of 15 amino acids. This CDR3 reads CASKQYPGTDTEAFF. The CDR3 DNA is TGTGCCAGTAAACAGTACCCAGGGACAGACACTGAAGCTTTCTTT.

The chain recombines TRBV2 with TRBJ1-5; TRBD1 is a possible D gene (6 bases). The CDR3 is 15 residues long. Trimming cost V 8 bases and J 2 bases, with 16 bases left between them. Germline loops: CDR1 SNHLY, CDR2 FYNNEI. Here the CDR3 reads CASGYPGDGNQPQHF. CDR3 nucleotide sequence: TGTGCCAGCGGATATCCAGGGGATGGCAATCAGCCCCAGCATTTT. Full variable domain (remainder filled in from reference TRBV2 and TRBJ1-5): EPEVTQTPSHQVTQMGQEVILRCVPISNHLYFYWYRQILGQKVEFLVSFYNNEISEKSEIFDDQFSVERPDGSNFTLKIRSTKLEDSAMYFCASGYPGDGNQPQHFGDGTRLSIL.

The chain is built from TRBV5-1 and TRBJ1-4, with D maybe TRBD1 (6 bases). This CDR3 is 16 amino acids long. Germline V lookup: CDR1 SGHRS, CDR2 YFSETQ. V was pared by 2 bases and J by 7 bases, with 18 bases between. The CDR3 DNA is TGCGCCAGCAGCTTTACAGGAGGGGGAGGGAGTGAAAAACTGTTTTTT. This codes for CASSFTGGGGSEKLFF.

This rearrangement joins TRBV23-1 to TRBJ2-7, with a weak D call TRBD1 (6 bases). TRBV23-1 is filed as an ORF, its function uncertain. The CDR3 runs to 13 residues. V lost 4 bases and J lost 5, with 12 bases in between. CDR3 protein: CASSRAEGDEQYF. DNA of the CDR3: TGCGCCAGCAGTCGCGCCGAGGGGGACGAGCAGTACTTC.